This T cell receptor (beta chain) was sequenced for a study of blood T cell repertoires in COVID-19. Study details: T cells, B-cell-depleted T cells, or PBMCs supplied cDNA or gDNA.

Per the original data handling: Reference gene primer amplification yielded estimated nucleated cell counts. Here immunoSEQ multiplex PCR was the method, and the copy in TCRdb shows in-frame clones only, minus some. That table gives V, J and clone size, and the DNA gave D and trimming. Seen here are under 200,000 clones, roughly 90% observed once, and the top ten hold less than 8%. Germline lookup yields CDR1 LGHNA and CDR2 YSLEER. The V gene lost 0 bases and the J gene lost 0 bases, with 12 bases spanning the gap. The length of the CDR3 is 17 residues. The TCR comes from a woman between 50 and 59 years old who had recovered from COVID-19. The sequenced sample was PBMCs or T cells enriched from blood (not recorded which). The gene calls are TRBV4-3 and TRBJ2-1, with D maybe TRBD1 (6 bases). For the CDR3, the DNA is TGCGCCAGCAGCCAAGATGGCCCAGGGGCCTCCTACAATGAGCAGTTCTTC. Encoded protein: CASSQDGPGASYNEQFF.